What follows describes a single T cell receptor (beta chain). Its antigen is as yet unknown. Other DNA sequences in this specimen translate into the identical CDR3. These data come from a study of T cell responses to AZD1222 COVID-19 vaccine. Method: immunoSEQ multiplex PCR; TCRdb's copy keeps in-frame clones and lacks some. This sample has 98,000 or so clones, with approximately 88% found just once. Study findings and constraints: Two AZD1222 administrations were followed by greater Spike-specific TCR breadth and depth. Close to half of spike-specific TCRs reportedly recognize unmutated variant regions. Recipients of AZD1222 seropositive at baseline numbered only 6 or 7.

The sequence was collected from an adult who received the AZD1222 COVID-19 vaccine. Sequencing was performed on peripheral blood, taken 28 days after the second AZD1222 dose.

DNA of the CDR3: TGTGCCAGCAGCTTACGGGGCAGCTCCTACAATGAGCAGTTCTTC. Protein sequence: CASSLRGSSYNEQFF. The chain combines TRBV7-3 with TRBJ2-1; D is tentatively TRBD1 or TRBD2 (5 bases each). This CDR3 region has 15 residues. Trimming removed 2 bases from V and 0 bases from J, with 8 bases in between. CDR1 and CDR2 from the germline V gene are SGHTA and FQGTGA. The whole variable domain, filled in from reference TRBV7-3 and TRBJ2-1, reads GAGVSQTPSNKVTEKGKYVELRCDPISGHTALYWYRQSLGQGPEFLIYFQGTGAADDSGLPNDRFFAVRPEGSVSTLKIQRTERGDSAVYLCASSLRGSSYNEQFFGPGTRLTVL.